These 16 T cell receptor beta chains originate from one sample sequenced in a study of Graves' ophthalmopathy and Graves' hyperthyroidism. The authors amplified TCR beta CDR3 regions from RNA transcripts. HTBI primers served in a first-round RT-PCR, which a second-round multiplex PCR followed. Each CDR3 protein is one row after TCRdb ran MiXCR on the multiplex PCR reads. The sample yields about 700,000 distinct CDR3 sequences, roughly 40% seen once. Sequenced: peripheral blood. The receptors were gathered from an adult man with Graves' ophthalmopathy.

The chain uses TRBV7-9 and TRBJ1-2; TRBD1 aligns across 8 bases. The trim removed 3 bases at V and 2 bases at J, leaving 5 bases unmatched. The V gene's germline CDR1 is SEHNR and CDR2 FQNEAQ (reference sequence). This CDR3 comprises 15 residues. The CDR3 coding sequence is TGTGCCAGCAGCTTCGCCGACAGGGGAAACTATGGCTACACCTTC. Its protein is CASSFADRGNYGYTF.

This clonotype was observed many times. The chain links TRBV29-1 to TRBJ1-1; D remains ambiguous. The CDR3 consists of 11 residues. Trimming stripped 6 bases from V and 2 bases from J, with 7 bases between. Germline V gene lookup returns CDR1 SQVTM and CDR2 ANQGSEA. The CDR3 DNA follows: TGCAGCGTCCCACAAAACACTGAAGCTTTCTTT. Its protein is CSVPQNTEAFF.

V usage is TRBV7-9 and J usage is TRBJ1-1; D is possibly TRBD1 (5 bases). This CDR3 is 15 amino acids long. V was pared by 3 bases and J by 1 base, with 12 bases between. Germline V gives CDR1 SEHNR, CDR2 FQNEAQ (reference sequence). The CDR3 coding sequence is TGTGCCAGCAGCTTGGTTAGGGACTCGAACACTGAAGCTTTCTTT. Translation gives CASSLVRDSNTEAFF.

The J gene is TRBJ2-7, the V gene TRBV7-9, with D tentatively TRBD2 (5 bases). Trimming removed 2 bases at V and 0 bases at J, with 14 bases between. Germline V gives CDR1 SEHNR, CDR2 FQNEAQ (reference sequence). CDR3 length equals 16 residues. CDR3 amino acids: CASSLSPGISSYEQYF. The CDR3 bases are TGTGCCAGCAGCTTAAGTCCCGGGATCAGCTCCTACGAGCAGTACTTC. Full variable domain (missing parts from reference TRBV7-9 and TRBJ2-7): DTGVSQNPRHKITKRGQNVTFRCDPISEHNRLYWYRQTLGQGPEFLTYFQNEAQLEKSRLLSDRFSAERPKGSFSTLEIQRTEQGDSAMYLCASSLSPGISSYEQYFGPGTRLTVT.

The rearrangement uses TRBV2 and TRBJ2-7, with TRBD1 matching over 12 bases. The CDR3 consists of 15 residues. From germline, CDR1 is SNHLY and CDR2 FYNNEI. J gave up 4 bases and V 7 bases, and 8 bases lay outside the gene matches. The CDR3 DNA sequence: TGTGCCAGCATTGCCGGGACAGGGGGCGCGTACGAGCAGTACTTC. Translated, it gives CASIAGTGGAYEQYF.

In the case of this clonotype: The junction and the germline gene differ at one end; a read error may be behind it. The rearrangement uses TRBV10-3 and TRBJ1-4, with D maybe TRBD1 (6 bases). This CDR3 has 13 amino acids. CDR1 is ENHRY, CDR2 SYGVKD, per germline. The CDR3 coding sequence is TGTGCCAGCAGTGACGGACAGAATGAAAAACTGTTTTTT. It translates to CASSDGQNEKLFF.

The chain is built from TRBV3-1 and TRBJ1-2; 7 bases are a match to TRBD1. The germline V gene encodes CDR1 LGHDT and CDR2 YNNKEL (reference sequence). The CDR3 loop spans 14 amino acids. With V trimmed by 4 bases and J by 4 bases, 6 bases remained unmatched. CDR3 in DNA: TGTGCCAGCAGCCTCCCGGGACAGACCTATGGCTACACCTTC. Its protein is CASSLPGQTYGYTF.

The rearrangement uses TRBV15 and TRBJ1-2; 8 nucleotides agree with TRBD1. The V segment lost 9 bases and the J segment 3 bases; nucleotides outside the gene matches: 0. Germline CDR1 reads LNHNV; CDR2 reads YYDKDF (reference sequence). The CDR3 length is 11 residues. Here the CDR3 reads CATTGDYGYTF. For the CDR3, the DNA is TGTGCCACGACAGGGGACTATGGCTACACCTTC.

This clonotype was detected only once. A read error may be the cause here, since a much bigger clone is one base away. The V gene is TRBV2, the J gene TRBJ1-1; 11 bases align to TRBD1. This CDR3 region has 14 residues. CDR1 SNHLY and CDR2 FYNNEI come from the germline V gene. CDR3 amino acids: CVSSAGTGGTEAFF. The DNA of the CDR3 is TGTGTCAGCAGTGCCGGGACAGGGGGCACTGAAGCTTTCTTT.

The chain has TRBV11-2 and TRBJ2-2; the match to TRBD1 covers 7 bases. This CDR3 contains 15 residues. J gave up 5 bases and V 5 bases, and 8 bases lay outside the gene matches. Looked up from germline, CDR1 is SGHAT and CDR2 is FQNNGV. The CDR3 DNA sequence: TGTGCCAGCAGCCCTACTCCGACAGGGACCGGGGAGCTGTTTTTT. Translated, it gives CASSPTPTGTGELFF. Filled out from reference TRBV11-2 and TRBJ2-2, the complete variable domain reads EAGVAQSPRYKIIEKRQSVAFWCNPISGHATLYWYQQILGQGPKLLIQFQNNGVVDDSQLPKDRFSAERLKGVDSTLKIQPAKLEDSAVYLCASSPTPTGTGELFFGEGSRLTVL.

A few counts support this clonotype. The chain links TRBV12-3 or TRBV12-4 to TRBJ1-1; 7 bases map to TRBD1. V dropped 9 bases and J dropped 11; count of bases not matched to a gene: 12. CDR3 length: 12 amino acids. This chain's CDR3 is CASSRGRFGAFF. In nucleotides, the CDR3 is TGTGCCAGTTCTAGGGGGCGATTTGGGGCTTTCTTT.

CDR3 loop: CASSTTGGDNSPLHF. The CDR3 coding sequence is TGTGCCAGCTCAACGACAGGGGGAGACAATTCACCCCTCCACTTT. This chain connects TRBV25-1 to TRBJ1-6; 9 nucleotides line up with TRBD1. The ends lost 8 bases at V and 7 bases at J; junction bases unmatched: 9. Germline V gives CDR1 MGHDK, CDR2 SYGVNS. The CDR3 totals 15 residues.

This clonotype was detected ten times or more. This chain links TRBV7-9 with TRBJ2-5; no clear D. The CDR3 extends over 14 amino acids. Germline-derived CDR1 and CDR2 are SEHNR and FQNEAQ (reference sequence). The V gene lost 2 bases and the J gene lost 0 bases, with 7 bases spanning the gap. CDR3 DNA sequence: TGTGCCAGCAGCTTAAACCGGGACCAAGAGACCCAGTACTTC. Translating gives CASSLNRDQETQYF. Drawing the rest from reference TRBV7-9 and TRBJ2-5, the complete variable domain is DTGVSQNPRHKITKRGQNVTFRCDPISEHNRLYWYRQTLGQGPEFLTYFQNEAQLEKSRLLSDRFSAERPKGSFSTLEIQRTEQGDSAMYLCASSLNRDQETQYFGPGTRLLVL.

Regarding this clonotype: This could be a read error, since a much larger clone is one nucleotide away. The J gene is TRBJ2-7, the V gene TRBV10-3, with TRBD1 as a possible D gene (5 bases). The CDR3 length is 13 residues. Germline loops: CDR1 ENHRY, CDR2 SYGVKD. The V end lost 8 bases, the J end lost 0 bases, and 11 bases lay between the germline ends. The CDR3 reads CAIHGQGSYEQYF. The CDR3 coding sequence is TGTGCCATCCATGGGCAGGGCTCCTACGAGCAGTACTTC.

This clonotype appeared a few times. CDR3 residues: CASSFELPGLAVGTQYF. Written as DNA, the CDR3 is TGTGCCAGCAGCTTTGAACTCCCGGGACTAGCGGTAGGGACCCAGTACTTC. The chain combines TRBV11-2 with TRBJ2-5; 11 positions match TRBD2. In germline, CDR1 is SGHAT, CDR2 FQNNGV. The junction had 13 bases not matched to a gene; V was cut back by 3 bases and J by 7 bases. The CDR3 consists of 17 residues.

The V call is TRBV29-1, the J call TRBJ1-5; perhaps TRBD1 as D (5 bases). Trimming cost V 6 bases and J 7 bases, with 13 bases left between them. The germline V gene has CDR1 SQVTM and CDR2 ANQGSEA. This CDR3 comprises 12 residues. As DNA, the CDR3 is TGCAGCGTGCAGGGTGACGAGCAGCCCCAGCATTTT. It translates to CSVQGDEQPQHF.